These T cell receptor beta chains were read from a single sample in a study of technical replicates of blood from a handful of donors. TCRdb's copy holds only in-frame clones and misses some; the assay was immunoSEQ multiplex PCR. Among about 73,000 clones, 90% to 95% were seen once, and the ten largest hold approximately 0.27%. The sample was T cells isolated from PBMCs. The source of these receptors is a human donor in good health. Each CDR3 is given with its conserved first and last residue. The D gene is left open where the match is weak. Clone sizes are given selectively: once, few, many, or a class where the clone is expanded.

d_call | j_call | clone_size | v_call | cdr3_nt | cdr3_aa
TRBD1 | TRBJ1-2 | . | TRBV6-5 | TGTGCCAGCAGCCCCCGGGACAGGAATGGCTACACCTTC | CASSPRDRNGYTF
. | TRBJ2-3 | once | TRBV14 | TGTGCCAGCAGCCAAGATCGGCTAGCGACCACAGATACGCAGTATTTT | CASSQDRLATTDTQYF
TRBD2 | TRBJ2-1 | . | TRBV27 | TGTGCCAGCACTCTTGCGGGAGAGGGGAACAATGAGCAGTTCTTC | CASTLAGEGNNEQFF
TRBD1 | TRBJ2-2 | . | TRBV4-2 | TGTGCCAGCAGCCAAGTACTAGGGGGCTACACCGGGGAGCTGTTTTTT | CASSQVLGGYTGELFF
. | TRBJ1-1 | medium-sized | TRBV18 | TGTGCCAGCTCACCAGCGGGGAACACTGAAGCTTTCTTT | CASSPAGNTEAFF
. | TRBJ1-1 | . | TRBV6-5 | TGTGCCAGCAGTTACTCGAAGCGGGGGGTGAACACTGAAGCTTTCTTT | CASSYSKRGVNTEAFF
. | TRBJ1-5 | once | TRBV4-1 | TGCGCCAGCAGCCAAGAGGCATCTTATAGCAATCAGCCCCAGCATTTT | CASSQEASYSNQPQHF
TRBD1 | TRBJ1-5 | once | TRBV19 | TGTGCCAGTCGAACCCGGGACAGGAAGTATAGCAATCAGCCCCAGCATTTT | CASRTRDRKYSNQPQHF
. | TRBJ2-3 | . | TRBV11-1 | TGTGCCAGTTCGGGATATGGAGCAGATACGCAGTATTTT | CASSGYGADTQYF
TRBD1 | TRBJ1-6 | few | TRBV5-5 | TGTGCCAGCAGCTTGGGACAGGGTCCATTCAATTCACCCCTCCACTTT | CASSLGQGPFNSPLHF
. | TRBJ2-2 | . | TRBV5-4 | TGTGCCAGCAGCTTAGGACAAACCGGGGAGCTGTTTTTT | CASSLGQTGELFF
. | TRBJ1-5 | . | TRBV4-2 | TGTGCCAGCAGCCAAGATCATTATCAGCCCCAGCATTTT | CASSQDHYQPQHF
. | TRBJ1-2 | . | TRBV27 | TGTGCCAGCAGAGAGACACCGGGAGGCTACACCTTC | CASRETPGGYTF
. | TRBJ2-3 | . | TRBV7-2 | TGTGCCAGCAGCTTCGAGTTGGATACGCAGTATTTT | CASSFELDTQYF
. | TRBJ1-4 | . | TRBV19 | TGTGCCAGTAGTATCAGACAGTCTGATAATGAAAAACTGTTTTTT | CASSIRQSDNEKLFF
TRBD2 | TRBJ2-3 | . | TRBV6-1 | TGTGCCAGCAGTGATCAGGTTAGCGGGGGGCCAGATACGCAGTATTTT | CASSDQVSGGPDTQYF
. | TRBJ2-1 | . | TRBV6-5 | TGTGCCAGCAGCTTCCCCAGAGGGGGTGCTGAGCAGTTCTTC | CASSFPRGGAEQFF
TRBD1 | TRBJ2-5 | . | TRBV11-1 | TGTGCCAGCAGCTCGGGACAGGGGGTTGGGACCCAGTACTTC | CASSSGQGVGTQYF
. | TRBJ1-4 | once | TRBV27 | TGTGCCAGCAGTTTCCCCCCGGGGGGAAATGAAAAACTGTTTTTT | CASSFPPGGNEKLFF
. | TRBJ1-5 | . | TRBV28 | TGTGCCAGCAGTTTACGTGGAAATGGGGGCCAGCCCCAGCATTTT | CASSLRGNGGQPQHF
. | TRBJ2-2 | . | TRBV4-1 | TGCGCCAGCAGCCAGAGCCCTCTAGGACACCTTGGCGCCACCGGGGAGCTGTTTTTT | CASSQSPLGHLGATGELFF
. | TRBJ2-7 | few | TRBV4-2 | TGTGCCAGCAGCCAAGTTCTAGCGAGGACCTACGAGCAGTACTTC | CASSQVLARTYEQYF
TRBD2 | TRBJ2-1 | . | TRBV28 | TGTGCCAGCAGTTCCCCTGCGTTAGGGACTAGTTGGCATGAGCAGTTCTTC | CASSSPALGTSWHEQFF
. | TRBJ1-2 | . | TRBV12-5 | TGTGCTAGTGGTTTGTCTACTAACTATGGCTACACCTTC | CASGLSTNYGYTF
TRBD1 | TRBJ1-2 | . | TRBV9 | TGTGCCAGCAGCGTAGGGGGACAGGGGATATATGGCTACACCTTC | CASSVGGQGIYGYTF
TRBD1 | TRBJ1-3 | . | TRBV10-3 | TGTGCCATCAGTGATCCGGGACAGTGGAAGAGAAACACCATATATTTT | CAISDPGQWKRNTIYF
. | TRBJ1-2 | . | TRBV7-2 | TGTGCCAGCAGAGCCTGGGGCTACACCTTC | CASRAWGYTF
TRBD1 | TRBJ1-5 | once | TRBV7-9 | TGTGCCAGCTCAGGGGGCTCGAGCAATCAGCCCCAGCATTTT | CASSGGSSNQPQHF
TRBD2 | TRBJ2-1 | . | TRBV10-3 | TGTGCCATCAGTGAGCGGGGACTATCCGGAAACAATGAGCAGTTCTTC | CAISERGLSGNNEQFF
TRBD1 | TRBJ1-1 | . | TRBV5-8 | TGTGCCAGCAGCTTGGGGACAGGGTTTATGAACACTGAAGCTTTCTTT | CASSLGTGFMNTEAFF
. | TRBJ2-5 | . | TRBV7-9 | TGTGCCAGCAGCTTTATGGGGGCGCAAGAGACCCAGTACTTC | CASSFMGAQETQYF
TRBD1 | TRBJ1-2 | . | TRBV6-5 | TGTGCCAGCAGATCCGGGACAGGAAACCGCTATGGCTACACCTTC | CASRSGTGNRYGYTF
TRBD1 | TRBJ2-7 | . | TRBV6-1 | TGTGCCAGCAGTGAGACAGGGGATTCCTACGAGCAGTACTTC | CASSETGDSYEQYF
TRBD1 | TRBJ2-7 | . | TRBV10-1 | TGCGCCAGCAGTGAAAGGGCTGGACAGGGGGCCTACGAGCAGTACTTC | CASSERAGQGAYEQYF
. | TRBJ1-2 | . | TRBV13 | TGTGCCAGCAGCTTAGGCCAGGGTGCAGGTCTCGTCTATGGCTACACCTTC | CASSLGQGAGLVYGYTF
TRBD1 | TRBJ1-2 | . | TRBV29-1 | TGCAGCGTTGAAGCGACAGGGGGTGGCTATGGCTACACCTTC | CSVEATGGGYGYTF
. | TRBJ2-3 | . | TRBV27 | TGTGCCAGCAGTTCTGGGCTAACCCCCAAGAGGGCAGATACGCAGTATTTT | CASSSGLTPKRADTQYF
TRBD2 | TRBJ2-7 | . | TRBV4-1 | TGCGCCAGCAGCGTGAGCGGCGGGAGGGCGTTCGAGCAGTACTTC | CASSVSGGRAFEQYF
. | TRBJ1-3 | . | TRBV7-9 | TGTGCCAGCAGCTTAGAATCCCCCGAGGGTAACACCATATATTTT | CASSLESPEGNTIYF
TRBD2 | TRBJ2-2 | . | TRBV27 | TGTGCCAGCAGTTTTATAGCGGGAGGGCCTAGCGGGGAGCTGTTTTTT | CASSFIAGGPSGELFF
TRBD2 | TRBJ2-5 | once | TRBV7-9 | TGTGCCAGCAGCTTAGACGGCGCGGGGGGGGAGACCCAGTACTTC | CASSLDGAGGETQYF
TRBD2 | TRBJ2-7 | once | TRBV18 | TGTGCCAGCTCACGACTAGCGGATAATTACGAGCAGTACTTC | CASSRLADNYEQYF
. | TRBJ1-2 | . | TRBV5-4 | TGTGCCAGCAGCAGCACAGACAGCTATGGCTACACCTTC | CASSSTDSYGYTF
. | TRBJ2-7 | . | TRBV5-1 | TGCGCCAGCAGCCCAAACGGCGACGGGAGCGGCGAGCAGTACTTC | CASSPNGDGSGEQYF
. | TRBJ2-7 | . | TRBV13 | TGTGCCAGCAGCCTCCGGGTAGTGCCCCACGAGCAGTACTTC | CASSLRVVPHEQYF
TRBD1 | TRBJ2-5 | . | TRBV27 | TGTGCCAGCAGTCAATGGACAGGTCAAGAGACCCAGTACTTC | CASSQWTGQETQYF
TRBD2 | TRBJ2-7 | . | TRBV5-1 | TGCGCCAGCAGCTTGGGGGCTAGCGGGATGAGAACGACCTACGAGCAGTACTTC | CASSLGASGMRTTYEQYF
. | TRBJ1-5 | . | TRBV19 | TGTGCCAGTCGAACCACGGCACAGGGAACCCAGCCCCAGCATTTT | CASRTTAQGTQPQHF
. | TRBJ1-2 | . | TRBV18 | TGTGCCAGCTCACCAGCAGAGGGGGTTTATGGCTACACCTTC | CASSPAEGVYGYTF
TRBD1 | TRBJ1-4 | . | TRBV7-2 | TGTGCCAGCAGCTCCAGACAGGGGCTCACTAATGAAAAACTGTTTTTT | CASSSRQGLTNEKLFF
. | TRBJ2-3 | . | TRBV7-3 | TGTGCCAGCAGACTAGGAAGCACAGATACGCAGTATTTT | CASRLGSTDTQYF
. | TRBJ2-7 | . | TRBV27 | TGTGCCAGCAGTTCCCTCGGTTCCTACGAGCAGTACTTC | CASSSLGSYEQYF
TRBD2 | TRBJ2-1 | . | TRBV7-9 | TGTGCCAGCAGCTTAACTAGCGGTTACAATGAGCAGTTCTTC | CASSLTSGYNEQFF
TRBD1 | TRBJ1-5 | . | TRBV10-3 | TGTGCCATCAGTGGACAGGGGCTGAATCAGCCCCAGCATTTT | CAISGQGLNQPQHF
. | TRBJ1-6 | once | TRBV4-1 | TGCGCCAGCAGCCACCCGACACAGAGCTCCTATAATTCACCCCTCCACTTT | CASSHPTQSSYNSPLHF